This T cell receptor (beta chain) was found in a study of blood T cells in healthy people across ages. As for this clonotype: No antigen is known for it.

V was shortened by 1 base and J by 1 base, with 10 bases between the two germline ends. This CDR3 has 15 amino acids. Germline V gives CDR1 MGHDK, CDR2 SYGVNS. Study observations and caveats: The recorded TCR beta diversity per million T cells decreased in a roughly linear manner with age. Without sorted subsets, naive and antigen-experienced compartments could not be conclusively compared.

The use of a sample-barcoded 5' primer and a J-beta primer mix characterized a second PCR of roughly 6 to 11 cycles. TCRdb redid the calling of the 5' RACE reads with MiXCR, one entry per CDR3 protein. The data contain 650,000 to 1,000,000 distinct CDR3 sequences, roughly 34% of them singletons. V gene TRBV25-1 combines with J gene TRBJ1-1; D ambiguous. Sequenced: blood. The receptor was isolated from a man younger than 35 in good health. The CDR3 bases are TGTGCCAGCAGTGAATTGGGAGAGGGGAACACTGAAGCTTTCTTT. Its translation is CASSELGEGNTEAFF.